This TCR beta chain emerged from a study of blood T cell repertoires in COVID-19. Germline V gene data show CDR1 as SGHNT and CDR2 as YYREEE (reference sequence). The CDR3 sequence is 15 residues long. V was trimmed by 4 bases and J by 6 bases, leaving 20 bases between them. As handled by the study authors: Scientists estimated how many nucleated cells there were by amplifying reference gene primers. Sequenced by immunoSEQ multiplex PCR; TCRdb stores in-frame clones only, minus some. V and J calls plus clone size are reproduced from that table; the DNA served to infer D and trimming. The data hold more than 200,000 clones, with more than 70% observed a single time.

The gene calls are TRBV5-4 and TRBJ2-7, with D tentatively TRBD1 (5 bases). Sequencing used peripheral blood. This clonotype was sampled from a woman in her thirties or forties who had recovered from COVID-19. The CDR3 is CASSKGVRRGGEQYF. CDR3 nucleotide sequence: TGTGCCAGCAGCAAAGGGGTTCGCAGAGGCGGCGAGCAGTACTTC.